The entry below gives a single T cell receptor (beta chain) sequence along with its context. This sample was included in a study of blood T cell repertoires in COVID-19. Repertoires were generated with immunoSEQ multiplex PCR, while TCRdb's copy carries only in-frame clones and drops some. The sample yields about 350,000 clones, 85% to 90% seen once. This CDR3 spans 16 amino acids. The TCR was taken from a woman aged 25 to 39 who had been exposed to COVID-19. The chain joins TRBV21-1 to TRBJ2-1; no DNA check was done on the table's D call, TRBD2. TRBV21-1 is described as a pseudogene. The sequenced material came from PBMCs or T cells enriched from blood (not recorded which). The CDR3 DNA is TGTGCCAGCAGCAAACCGGGACTAGCCCCCACCCTAGAGCAGTTCTTC. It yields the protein CASSKPGLAPTLEQFF.